These 21 T cell receptor beta chains were sequenced from one sample in a study of T cell responses to AZD1222 COVID-19 vaccine. The data were produced by immunoSEQ multiplex PCR, yet TCRdb's version contains in-frame clones alone and is incomplete. The sample gives more than 60,000 clones, roughly 84% of which show up once; less than 20% is in the top ten. The material sequenced was peripheral blood, taken 28 days after the second AZD1222 dose. These receptors were taken from an adult who received the AZD1222 COVID-19 vaccine.

The V gene is TRBV20-1, the J gene TRBJ2-7; D is possibly TRBD1 or TRBD2 (5 bases each). The CDR3 loop spans 11 amino acids. V was pared by 7 bases and J by 4 bases, with 11 bases between. Germline CDR1 and CDR2: DFQATT and SNEGSKA (reference sequence). Written as DNA, the CDR3 is TGCAGTGTTAACGGGGCTTACGAGCAGTACTTC. Protein: CSVNGAYEQYF.

This rearrangement joins TRBV5-1 to TRBJ2-5, with 9 bases lining up with TRBD1. Germline-derived CDR1 and CDR2 are SGHRS and YFSETQ. This CDR3 contains 15 residues. V trimming: 3 bases; J trimming: 1 base; junction bases outside the gene matches: 4. The CDR3 sequence: CASSSGTGIQETQYF. DNA for the CDR3: TGCGCCAGCAGCTCAGGGACAGGGATCCAAGAGACCCAGTACTTC.

The chain employs TRBV6-5 and TRBJ2-1, with 10 nucleotides matching TRBD2. Germline V gene data show CDR1 as MNHEY and CDR2 as SVGAGI. V shed 11 bases and J 7 bases; nucleotides not matched to a gene: 11. This CDR3 spans 14 amino acids. For the CDR3, the DNA is TGTGCCGTCGGAGGAGCGGGGGGGCCAAATGAGCAGTTCTTC. Translated: CAVGGAGGPNEQFF.

This chain uses TRBV7-8 with TRBJ1-3; perhaps TRBD1 as D (6 bases). Trimming left V 4 bases short and J 0 bases short, with 19 bases between. Germline-derived CDR1 and CDR2 are SGHVS and FQNEAQ. The CDR3 sequence is 18 residues long. CDR3 in DNA: TGTGCCAGCAGCTCACCGGGACATCGCTCGCTCTCTGGAAACACCATATATTTT. Amino acid sequence: CASSSPGHRSLSGNTIYF.

The chain carries TRBV30 and TRBJ2-1; D gene ambiguous. This CDR3 region has 11 residues. Germline loops: CDR1 GTSNPN, CDR2 SVGIG (reference sequence). With 0 bases removed from V and 9 bases from J, the gap between germline ends came to 6 bases. CDR3 loop: CAWSVKGEQFF. Written as DNA, the CDR3 is TGTGCCTGGAGTGTAAAGGGTGAGCAGTTCTTC. Supplemented by reference TRBV30 and TRBJ2-1, the full variable domain reads SQTIHQWPATLVQPVGSPLSLECTVEGTSNPNLYWYRQAAGRGLQLLFYSVGIGQISSEVPQNLSASRPQDRQFILSSKKLLLSDSGFYLCAWSVKGEQFFGPGTRLTVL.

This chain joins TRBV5-1 and TRBJ2-7, with a possible D match to TRBD2 (5 bases). CDR1 is SGHRS, CDR2 YFSETQ, per germline. The CDR3 is made up of 14 amino acids. The ends were cut back, 7 bases at V and 1 base at J, with 15 bases in the middle. CDR3 sequence reads: CASAVGDLSYEQYF. The CDR3 nucleotides are TGCGCCAGCGCTGTGGGAGACCTATCCTACGAGCAGTACTTC.

The chain links TRBV5-1 to TRBJ1-1, with 8 positions matching TRBD1. CDR1 is SGHRS and CDR2 is YFSETQ in the germline V gene. This CDR3 comprises 16 residues. Unmatched junction bases numbered 9, after V lost 4 bases and J lost 1 base. The CDR3: CASSSPGTGANTEAFF. For the CDR3, the DNA is TGCGCCAGCAGCAGTCCCGGGACAGGTGCGAACACTGAAGCTTTCTTT.

The rearrangement uses TRBV6-1 and TRBJ1-4; D gene uncertain. CDR1 MNHNS and CDR2 SASEGT come from the germline V gene. The V gene lost 3 bases and the J gene lost 0 bases, with 8 bases spanning the gap. This CDR3 has 15 residues. CDR3 in amino acids: CASSEHLATNEKLFF. DNA for the CDR3: TGTGCCAGCAGTGAGCATCTAGCAACTAATGAAAAACTGTTTTTT.

The V and J genes are TRBV30 and TRBJ1-2, with 7 positions matching TRBD1. The germline V gene has CDR1 GTSNPN and CDR2 SVGIG (reference sequence). The CDR3 contains 11 residues. This chain's CDR3 is CAEGRGYGYTF. CDR3 DNA: TGTGCGGAAGGCAGGGGGTATGGCTACACCTTC. Full variable domain (remainder filled in from reference TRBV30 and TRBJ1-2): SQTIHQWPATLVQPVGSPLSLECTVEGTSNPNLYWYRQAAGRGLQLLFYSVGIGQISSEVPQNLSASRPQDRQFILSSKKLLLSDSGFYLCAEGRGYGYTFGSGTRLTVV.

The CDR3, as DNA: TGTGCCAGCAGCCTATTGGGCACCGGGGAGCTGTTTTTT. Protein sequence: CASSLLGTGELFF. The rearrangement links TRBV3-1 (or the pseudogene TRBV3-2) to TRBJ2-2; no reliable D call. The CDR3 is made up of 13 amino acids. Germline V gene data show CDR1 as LGHDT and CDR2 as YNNKEL (reference sequence). V lost 4 bases and J 4 bases, leaving 7 bases between the germline ends.

This clone was observed a few times. The V gene is TRBV7-6, the J gene TRBJ1-6, with D perhaps TRBD1 (5 bases). CDR3 size: 13 residues. V was shortened by 8 bases and J by 5 bases, with 10 bases between the two germline ends. The germline V gene encodes CDR1 SGHVS and CDR2 FNYEAQ. The CDR3 protein is CASGRDHNSPLHF. The DNA for the CDR3 is TGTGCCAGCGGAAGGGACCATAATTCACCCCTCCACTTT.

This chain links TRBV4-2 with TRBJ2-7; D unresolved. V was clipped by 1 base and J by 1 base, with 11 bases between them. CDR1 and CDR2 (germline): LGHNA, YNFKEQ. The CDR3 runs to 15 residues. The CDR3 bases are TGTGCCAGCAGCCAAGGCCCAGGTTCGTCCTACGAGCAGTACTTC. Translated: CASSQGPGSSYEQYF.

The chain carries TRBV4-2 and TRBJ1-4; no clear D. The CDR3 runs to 15 residues. V gave up 0 bases and J gave up 6 bases, with 11 bases separating them. Germline lookup yields CDR1 LGHNA and CDR2 YNFKEQ. CDR3 in amino acids: CASSQDRAYYEKLFF. In DNA, the CDR3 is TGTGCCAGCAGCCAAGATCGGGCATACTATGAAAAACTGTTTTTT.

The CDR3 DNA sequence: TGCAGCGGGCGGGACAGGGCGGCAGATACGCAGTATTTT. It specifies CSGRDRAADTQYF. The rearrangement joins TRBV29-1 to TRBJ2-3; 9 bases match TRBD1. CDR1 is SQVTM, CDR2 ANQGSEA, per germline. The junction had 6 bases not matched to a gene; V was cut back by 7 bases and J by 4 bases. This CDR3 is built from 13 residues.

The gene calls are TRBV24-1 and TRBJ1-1, with D possibly TRBD1 on 5 matching bases. Per the germline V gene, CDR1 is KGHDR and CDR2 is SFDVKD. V lost 4 bases to trimming and J lost 1 base, with 15 bases between them. CDR3 length equals 16 residues. The CDR3 reads CATSEEGEGSNTEAFF. The CDR3 bases are TGTGCCACCAGTGAAGAAGGGGAAGGGTCGAACACTGAAGCTTTCTTT.

The J gene is TRBJ2-2, the V gene TRBV28; D could derive from TRBD1 or TRBD2 (5 bases each). This CDR3 is built from 14 residues. The germline V and J ends were trimmed by 5 bases and 4 bases, with 11 bases remaining between them. The germline V gene has CDR1 MDHEN and CDR2 SYDVKM. The CDR3 is CASSTRDATGELFF. CDR3 DNA sequence: TGTGCCAGCAGTACCCGGGACGCCACCGGGGAGCTGTTTTTT.

This clone has just one count. V usage is TRBV6-4 and J usage is TRBJ2-3; 7 bases map to TRBD1. This CDR3 region has 16 residues. V was clipped by 5 bases and J by 0 bases; unmatched bases: 8. Germline V gene lookup returns CDR1 MRHNA and CDR2 SNTAGT. CDR3 bases: TGTGCCAGCAGTTCAACAGGGGTGGAGAGCACAGATACGCAGTATTTT. Encoded protein: CASSSTGVESTDTQYF.

This clone was observed once. The chain links TRBV11-3 to TRBJ1-5; no definite D call. CDR1 SGHNT and CDR2 YENEEA come from the germline V gene. V was trimmed by 8 bases and J by 1 base, leaving 3 bases between them. There are 11 residues in the CDR3. The CDR3: CASSSNQPQHF. In nucleotides, the CDR3 is TGTGCCAGCTCAAGCAATCAGCCCCAGCATTTT.

The chain carries TRBV30 and TRBJ2-3; D unclear. V was trimmed by 3 bases and J by 4 bases, leaving 11 bases between them. In germline, CDR1 is GTSNPN, CDR2 SVGIG (reference sequence). The CDR3 has 13 amino acids. This CDR3 reads CAWRLDLSDTQYF. CDR3 nucleotide sequence: TGTGCCTGGAGACTTGACCTTTCAGATACGCAGTATTTT.

The chain uses TRBV7-9 and TRBJ1-1; 7 bases map to TRBD1. V shed 1 base, J shed 10 bases, and the junction held 6 bases outside the gene matches. This CDR3 spans 13 amino acids. Germline V CDR1 and CDR2: SEHNR, FQNEAQ (reference sequence). CDR3 nucleotide sequence: TGTGCCAGCAGCTTAGAAAGGGGGCAGGGAGCTTTCTTT. Residues: CASSLERGQGAFF.

J is TRBJ2-3 and V is TRBV11-2; D is undetermined. The CDR3 totals 16 residues. Trimming removed 1 base from V and 3 bases from J, with 14 bases in between. Germline CDR1 reads SGHAT; CDR2 reads FQNNGV. This CDR3 is CASSLAPLILTDTQYF. The CDR3 region has the DNA TGTGCCAGCAGCTTAGCTCCACTAATTTTAACAGATACGCAGTATTTT.